The sequence of this T cell receptor (beta chain) was determined in a study of spatial heterogeneity in lung cancer. TCRdb reprocessed the 5' RACE reads via MiXCR and lists one record per CDR3 protein. The sample shows about 87,000 distinct CDR3 sequences, around 19% of them seen only once. Study-wide findings and caveats: Compared with follow-up, resection was when ubiquitous expanded tumor TCRs appeared in blood more.

The CDR3 has 16 amino acids. Germline V gene data show CDR1 as LGHNA and CDR2 as YSLEER. The J segment lost 7 bases and the V segment lost 1 base, leaving 6 bases of the junction unmatched. Specified time point: blood at routine non-recurrence follow-up after resection. With regard to this clonotype: Its antigen remains unidentified.

The TCR sequence derives from a male donor with early-stage non-small cell lung cancer. Sequencing was performed on PBMCs, taken at follow-up. This chain links TRBV4-3 with TRBJ2-2, with TRBD1 identical over 10 bases. The CDR3 sequence is CASSQGDRGWSGELFF. The CDR3 DNA follows: TGCGCCAGCAGCCAAGGGGACAGGGGTTGGAGCGGGGAGCTGTTTTTT.